The rows below give T cell receptor beta chains drawn from one sample of a study of response to subunit inactivated influenza vaccine. Each CDR3 protein gets one entry after TCRdb re-called the RT-PCR reads with MiXCR. The repertoire holds about 240,000 distinct CDR3 sequences, with 9% to 15% as singletons. The source material was non-naive T cells sorted from PBMCs, sampled 14 to 15 days before vaccination. These TCRs come from a man aged 50 or older who received an inactivated influenza vaccine. Each CDR3 is given with its conserved first and last residue. A D gene is named only where the DNA matches it firmly. The size field is filled for only some rows; it gives once, few, many or a size class.

v_call,d_call,clone_size,j_call,cdr3_aa,cdr3_nt
TRBV2,.,few,TRBJ2-7,CASSGTGQAEYF,TGTGCCAGCAGCGGCACAGGGCAGGCAGAGTACTTC
TRBV4-2,.,.,TRBJ1-2,CASSQVDRQSPGGYTF,TGTGCCAGCAGCCAAGTGGACAGACAAAGCCCTGGAGGCTACACCTTC
TRBV27,TRBD1,few,TRBJ1-4,CASSLKGQGREKLFF,TGTGCCAGCAGTTTAAAAGGACAGGGAAGGGAAAAACTGTTTTTT
TRBV20-1,.,.,TRBJ2-4,CSATGREDRLLKNIQYF,TGCAGTGCTACAGGCAGGGAGGACAGACTCCTAAAAAACATTCAGTACTTC
TRBV12-3/TRBV12-4,.,.,TRBJ1-2,CASTPLSAYGYTF,TGTGCCAGCACCCCCCTAAGCGCCTATGGCTACACCTTC
TRBV7-7,.,.,TRBJ2-7,CASSMGIYGEQYF,TGTGCCAGCAGCATGGGGATCTACGGTGAGCAGTACTTC
TRBV6-1,TRBD2,many,TRBJ2-2,CASTTSWTGELFF,TGTGCCAGCACGACTAGCTGGACCGGGGAGCTGTTTTTT
TRBV5-4,TRBD1,.,TRBJ2-1,CASSLEGTGIDEQFF,TGTGCCAGCAGCTTGGAGGGGACAGGGATCGATGAGCAGTTCTTC
TRBV6-2/TRBV6-3,TRBD1,many,TRBJ1-5,CASSYPRTGGRGQPQHF,TGTGCCAGCAGTTACCCAAGGACAGGGGGGAGAGGGCAGCCCCAGCATTTT
TRBV6-1,TRBD2,few,TRBJ2-3,CASRISGGAIDTQYF,TGTGCCAGCAGAATAAGCGGGGGGGCCATAGATACGCAGTATTTT
TRBV20-1,TRBD1,once,TRBJ1-5,CSAARVDRGSSNQPQHF,TGCAGTGCTGCCCGCGTAGACAGGGGCTCTAGCAATCAGCCCCAGCATTTT
TRBV6-1,TRBD2,.,TRBJ2-1,CASSPGGDSYNEQFF,TGTGCCAGCAGTCCCGGGGGGGACTCCTACAATGAGCAGTTCTTC
TRBV6-2/TRBV6-3,.,.,TRBJ2-3,CANTDTQYF,TGTGCCAACACAGATACGCAGTATTTT
TRBV3-1,TRBD2,few,TRBJ2-1,CASSQGRLAAPNEQFF,TGTGCCAGCAGCCAAGGGCGTCTAGCGGCCCCCAATGAGCAGTTCTTC
TRBV7-2,.,many,TRBJ1-2,CASSLGQGMGGYTF,TGTGCCAGCAGCTTAGGCCAGGGTATGGGTGGCTACACCTTC
TRBV24-1,.,few,TRBJ2-1,CATSDSPPTEHNEQFF,TGTGCCACCAGTGATAGTCCCCCGACAGAACACAATGAGCAGTTCTTC
TRBV10-3,.,.,TRBJ1-5,CAISRDTSNQPQHF,TGTGCCATCAGTCGGGACACAAGCAATCAGCCCCAGCATTTT
TRBV12-3/TRBV12-4,.,many,TRBJ1-6,CASSRDRAPLHF,TGTGCCAGCAGTCGTGACAGAGCTCCCCTCCACTTT
TRBV11-2,.,many,TRBJ1-1,CASSATVNTEAFF,TGTGCCAGCAGCGCTACAGTGAACACTGAAGCTTTCTTT
TRBV10-3,.,many,TRBJ2-5,CAISDGVQETQYF,TGTGCCATCAGTGATGGCGTCCAAGAGACCCAGTACTTC
TRBV4-3,.,few,TRBJ2-3,CASSQVPTSADTQYF,TGCGCCAGCAGCCAAGTTCCGACTAGTGCAGATACGCAGTATTTT
TRBV28,TRBD2,few,TRBJ2-7,CASSFPLGGGSYEQYF,TGTGCCAGCAGTTTCCCCTTGGGGGGGGGCTCCTACGAGCAGTACTTC
TRBV18,TRBD1,few,TRBJ1-5,CASSQGADQPQHF,TGTGCCAGCTCACAGGGGGCCGATCAGCCCCAGCATTTT
TRBV10-3,TRBD1,many,TRBJ2-2,CAISGDRVANTGELFF,TGTGCCATCAGTGGGGACAGGGTTGCGAACACCGGGGAGCTGTTTTTT
TRBV5-8,TRBD2,many,TRBJ2-7,CASSADSGRSYEQYF,TGTGCCAGCAGCGCAGATAGCGGGAGGTCGTACGAGCAGTACTTC
TRBV20-1,TRBD2,.,TRBJ2-7,CSARDLAVEAYEQYF,TGCAGTGCTAGAGATCTAGCGGTAGAGGCCTACGAGCAGTACTTC
TRBV20-1,TRBD2,many,TRBJ2-5,CSAHASGTTQETQYF,TGCAGTGCACATGCTAGCGGGACCACCCAAGAGACCCAGTACTTC
TRBV5-1,.,many,TRBJ2-1,CASSLENRGSDEQFF,TGCGCCAGCAGCTTGGAAAATCGAGGGAGCGATGAGCAGTTCTTC
TRBV20-1,.,few,TRBJ2-5,CRAEGGGETQYF,TGCAGGGCCGAGGGGGGCGGGGAGACCCAGTACTTC
TRBV6-2/TRBV6-3,TRBD1,.,TRBJ1-5,CASSYDRGFLNQPQHF,TGTGCCAGCAGTTACGACAGGGGGTTCCTCAATCAGCCCCAGCATTTT
TRBV7-9,.,.,TRBJ2-2,CATPIGAREELFF,TGTGCCACCCCTATTGGGGCTAGAGAGGAGCTGTTTTTT
TRBV5-1,TRBD1,few,TRBJ2-1,CASNSGTVEDEQFF,TGCGCCAGCAACTCCGGGACAGTTGAGGATGAGCAGTTCTTC
TRBV7-2,.,many,TRBJ2-3,CASSLRRGFESGDTQYF,TGTGCCAGCAGCTTGCGCAGGGGTTTCGAGTCGGGAGATACGCAGTATTTT
TRBV3-1,TRBD1,many,TRBJ1-5,CASSQATGGQPQHF,TGTGCCAGCAGCCAAGCGACAGGGGGTCAGCCCCAGCATTTT
TRBV7-2,.,.,TRBJ1-3,CASSPKPSSGNTIYF,TGTGCCAGCAGCCCGAAACCCTCCTCTGGAAACACCATATATTTT
TRBV2,TRBD2,.,TRBJ2-7,CASIPLWGLAGGSEQYF,TGTGCCAGCATCCCTTTGTGGGGTTTAGCGGGAGGATCCGAGCAGTACTTC
TRBV20-1,TRBD2,.,TRBJ2-1,CSAGDSGRIYNEQFF,TGCAGTGCTGGCGATAGCGGGAGGATCTACAATGAGCAGTTCTTC
TRBV5-5,TRBD1,few,TRBJ1-2,CASSKGQEPYGYTF,TGTGCCAGCAGCAAAGGACAGGAGCCCTATGGCTACACCTTC
TRBV27,.,.,TRBJ2-3,CASSLQEGDTQYF,TGTGCCAGCAGTTTACAGGAGGGAGATACGCAGTATTTT
TRBV29-1,TRBD2,many,TRBJ2-7,CSVATSGRATEQYF,TGCAGCGTAGCGACTAGCGGGAGGGCGACCGAGCAGTACTTC
TRBV11-2,.,.,TRBJ2-7,CASSFERNLWEQYF,TGTGCCAGCAGCTTCGAGCGGAACCTCTGGGAGCAGTACTTC
TRBV28,TRBD1,few,TRBJ1-5,CASNRGRNQPQHF,TGTGCCAGCAACAGGGGGCGAAATCAGCCCCAGCATTTT
TRBV7-9,.,.,TRBJ2-2,CASSSPTVSTGELFF,TGTGCCAGCAGCTCTCCGACGGTATCGACCGGGGAGCTGTTTTTT
TRBV11-2,TRBD2,many,TRBJ2-5,CASSYNLAGGQETQYF,TGTGCCAGCAGCTACAACCTAGCGGGGGGACAAGAGACCCAGTACTTC
TRBV5-1,.,many,TRBJ2-2,CASSFPGTPGGELFF,TGCGCCAGCAGCTTTCCAGGGACACCCGGCGGGGAGCTGTTTTTT
TRBV12-3/TRBV12-4,.,many,TRBJ1-5,CASSFRQSNQPQHF,TGTGCCAGCAGTTTCCGACAGAGCAATCAGCCCCAGCATTTT